The rows below give T cell receptor beta chains drawn from one sample of a study of blood T cell repertoires in COVID-19. TCRdb's table, derived via immunoSEQ multiplex PCR, lists solely in-frame clones and lacks some. The data show 100,000 to 140,000 clones, over 60% seen once. The specimen sequenced was peripheral blood. Source of these receptors: a man in his 70s with acute or convalescent COVID-19. Both conserved end residues are trimmed from each CDR3. Fields, in order: CDR3 protein, V gene.

CDR3 protein: AISESSGGDGTDTQY
V gene: TRBV10-3

CDR3 protein: ASSVAVQGATGELF
V gene: TRBV9

CDR3 protein: ASSVSTGGSEKLF
V gene: TRBV9

CDR3 protein: ASSLTGSAYNEQF
V gene: TRBV5-1

CDR3 protein: ASSLGGGQGLREQF
V gene: TRBV5-4

CDR3 protein: ASSLEARPFYEQY
V gene: TRBV7-8

CDR3 protein: ASSPGQGVTQETQY
V gene: TRBV5-1

CDR3 protein: ASSLGAGIGQPQH
V gene: TRBV7-2

CDR3 protein: ASSFETGANYGYT
V gene: TRBV5-1

CDR3 protein: ASSFLAGGNTGELF
V gene: TRBV5-1

CDR3 protein: ASGRGNNSPLH
V gene: TRBV19

CDR3 protein: ASSLVTSAYQETQY
V gene: TRBV5-1